The present T cell receptor (beta chain) was sequenced within a study of Graves' ophthalmopathy and Graves' hyperthyroidism (dated by TCRdb to 2017 to 2018). Regarding the study in general: Peripheral blood was collected at initial diagnosis, prior to any treatment. To explore V-J signatures distinguishing ophthalmopathy from hyperthyroidism, a discovery set of around 100 patients (43 ophthalmopathy, 55 to 60 stable hyperthyroidism) was enrolled. Once sampling was done, hyperthyroidism patients were given methimazole at a starting dose of 30 mg daily, while ophthalmopathy patients were given high-dose intravenous methylprednisolone. In total, around 140 blood samples were TCR-sequenced: some 40 ophthalmopathy, roughly 77 hyperthyroidism and about 17 hyperthyroidism-to-ophthalmopathy patients. For training and testing, the approximately 97 patients in the discovery cohort were randomly divided in a 7:3 ratio. An independent validation cohort comprised 18 to 20 hyperthyroidism patients and 15 to 17 patients who later progressed from hyperthyroidism to ophthalmopathy. TCR beta repertoire signatures were used to distinguish Graves' ophthalmopathy from Graves' hyperthyroidism and to predict progression to ophthalmopathy. In roughly six hyperthyroidism patients, the T-cell repertoires found in thyroid tissue were compared with those found in blood. The paper's findings and limits, for the study overall: In cross-validation, the 13-signature model distinguished ophthalmopathy from stable hyperthyroidism with less than 90% sensitivity and 81.08% specificity, while in the test set the corresponding values were roughly 80% and 75%. Sample size was not statistically predetermined, and group allocation was not concealed from the investigators. In validation, the model predicted ophthalmopathy progression with about 71% sensitivity and roughly 72% specificity; 12 predicted patients were CT-confirmed with GO in a median of around 6.5 months. Among expanded thyroid clonotypes with frequency above 0.001, most also showed up in blood, which suggests that blood repertoires may reflect the thyroid immune response.

For repertoire sequencing, TCR beta CDR3 regions were amplified from RNA transcripts. The first round was an RT-PCR using HTBI primers with the Qiagen OneStep RT-PCR kit, and this first round was followed by a second-round multiplex PCR, then size selection and purification. Libraries were sequenced on an Illumina HiSeq2000 using paired-end 100 bp reads. In the source study's methods: SOAPnuke was used to process the reads, throwing out any read that had adapters, had uncalled bases, had a mean Phred below 15, or lacked an exact constant-primer or identifier match. High-quality paired reads were merged with COPE v1.2.5. Each unique nucleotide sequence was treated as a clonotype, and MiTCR v1.1 was used to align the clonotypes to the IMGT TRB V, D and J references. The analysis was limited to V-J combinations with a frequency above 0.0001, which together covered approximately 99% of repertoires. For each V-J combination, a TCR clonal expansion and chaos score was defined as F50 clonal expansion divided by the chaos observed in the TCRdist matrix. Welch's t-statistics and random forest were used to reduce features to some 13 V-J combinations, which were fed into a naive Bayes classifier. Thyroid-blood repertoire similarity was quantified with the Morisita-Horn index. The public reads were reprocessed in TCRdb via fastp at Q25 and MiXCR, keeping in-frame beta chains. CDR3 protein sequences are deduplicated, and each keeps its most common genes and DNA. The V and J calls follow TCRdb's processing rather than the paper's. This sample is represented by about 220,000 distinct CDR3 sequences; roughly a fifth of them were singletons. The biggest ten clones account for 43% of the sample.

This clonotype appeared a single time. It has no known antigen specificity. No qualities accompany the bases; no much larger clone lies one base away. One read gives only weak evidence. Patients with ophthalmopathy had moderately to severely active disease, with a Clinical Activity Score of 3 or more, a NOSPECS grade of 4 or more, and a disease duration of less than 3 months. Patients with other autoimmune diseases, uncontrolled infections, pregnancy or lactation were excluded from the study. Clinical symptoms, serum thyroxine, TRAb, thyroid ultrasound and orbital computed tomography formed the basis of the diagnosis. Using Ficoll-Paque density gradient centrifugation, PBMCs were isolated from about 9.4 ml of fresh peripheral blood. Total RNA was extracted with Trizol reagent and quality-checked on an Agilent 2100 Bioanalyzer. This receptor was taken from a woman in her forties or fifties with Graves' ophthalmopathy. Donor details come from another sample of the same person, matched by shared clones. The sequencing input was peripheral blood.

The DNA sequence is TGTGCCAGCAGGATAACGGGACTAGCGGGGCCGAACACCGGGGAGCTGTTTTTT. Its product reads: CASRITGLAGPNTGELFF. This chain joins TRBV6-2 or TRBV6-3 to TRBJ2-2, with 13 middle bases fitting TRBD2. The germline V gene gives CDR1 as MNHEY and CDR2 as SVGEGT. The CDR3, cysteine through phenylalanine, is 18 amino acids long. The CDR3 DNA has 54 bases and is translated from base 1. Ends trimmed: V by 6 bases, J by 0 bases; bases unmatched to a gene: 7.